The 5 T cell receptor beta chains given below trace back to one sample, sequenced in a study of tumor-infiltrating lymphocytes in localized non-small cell lung cancer. The protocol was immunoSEQ multiplex PCR, while the TCRdb copy is restricted to in-frame clones and leaves out a portion. The sample contains over 10,000 clones, over 65% of which appear only once. Sequencing was carried out using lung tumor tissue. The receptors originated from a human donor with non-small cell lung cancer.

The rearrangement links TRBV5-1 to TRBJ2-3; 12 bases line up with TRBD2. The V segment lost 4 bases and the J segment 6 bases; nucleotides outside the gene matches: 9. The CDR3 covers 16 residues. Per the germline V gene, CDR1 is SGHRS and CDR2 is YFSETQ. The CDR3 loop is CASSLSSGGAPDTQYF. CDR3 bases: TGCGCCAGCAGCCTCTCTAGCGGGGGGGCTCCTGATACGCAGTATTTT.

The chain combines TRBV30 with TRBJ1-5; D gene ambiguous. V was pared by 3 bases and J by 6 bases, with 15 bases between. The germline V gene has CDR1 GTSNPN and CDR2 SVGIG (reference sequence). The CDR3 covers 14 residues. The DNA for the CDR3 is TGTGCCTGGAGCCGCTCGGATCCTCGTCAGCCCCAGCATTTT. Amino acid sequence: CAWSRSDPRQPQHF.

The J gene is TRBJ1-6, the V gene TRBV6-4; tentatively, D is TRBD1 (6 bases). The CDR3 is 15 residues long. Per the germline V gene, CDR1 is MRHNA and CDR2 is SNTAGT. The germline V and J ends were trimmed by 3 bases and 10 bases, with 16 bases remaining between them. The CDR3 reads CASSEFARGQSPLHF. The CDR3 bases are TGTGCCAGCAGTGAATTCGCCCGGGGGCAATCACCCCTCCACTTT.

CDR3 nucleotide sequence: TGTGCCAGCAGTGGGACAGGGGAAACGACCCCACAGTACTTC. It encodes CASSGTGETTPQYF. V gene TRBV2 combines with J gene TRBJ2-7, with 9 bases lining up with TRBD1. The length of the CDR3 is 14 residues. V lost 4 bases and J lost 10; bases outside the gene matches: 11. Germline values: CDR1 SNHLY, CDR2 FYNNEI.

This chain links TRBV7-2 with TRBJ2-7; D is perhaps TRBD1 (5 bases). V lost 5 bases to trimming and J lost 2 bases, with 16 bases between them. The CDR3 consists of 15 residues. CDR1 and CDR2 (germline): SGHTA, FQGNSA. The CDR3 here is CASSPPGSRTYEQYF. In DNA form, the CDR3 reads TGTGCCAGCAGCCCCCCAGGGTCTAGAACCTACGAGCAGTACTTC.